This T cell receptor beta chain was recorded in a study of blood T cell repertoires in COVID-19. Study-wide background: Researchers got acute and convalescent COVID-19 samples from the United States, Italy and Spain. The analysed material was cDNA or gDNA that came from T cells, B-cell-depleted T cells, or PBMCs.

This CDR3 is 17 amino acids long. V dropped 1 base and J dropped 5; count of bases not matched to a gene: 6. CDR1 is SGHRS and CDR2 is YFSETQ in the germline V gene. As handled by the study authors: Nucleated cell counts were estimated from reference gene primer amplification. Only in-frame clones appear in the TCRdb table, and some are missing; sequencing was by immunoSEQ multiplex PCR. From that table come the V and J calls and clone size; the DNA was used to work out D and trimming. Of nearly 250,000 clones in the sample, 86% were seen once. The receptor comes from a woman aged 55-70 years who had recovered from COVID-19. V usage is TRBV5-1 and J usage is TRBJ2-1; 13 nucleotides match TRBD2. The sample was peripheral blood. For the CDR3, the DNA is TGCGCCAGCAGCTTGCTACAGACTAGCGGGGGGAACAATGAGCAGTTCTTC. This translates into CASSLLQTSGGNNEQFF.